A selection of T cell receptor beta chains follows, all from one sample in a study of blood T cell repertoires in COVID-19. Assay: immunoSEQ multiplex PCR; the TCRdb copy retains only in-frame clones and omits some. The sample carries a few hundred thousand clones, under 85% recorded once. Sequencing used PBMCs or T cells enriched from blood (not recorded which). These receptors were taken from a woman in her forties or fifties who had recovered from COVID-19. The conserved cysteine and the conserved F or W are not part of the CDR3 here. The D gene is left open where the match is weak.

J: TRBJ2-1; D: NA; V: TRBV11-2; CDR3: ASSLASDGGGSIYNEQF
J: TRBJ2-1; D: NA; V: TRBV5-1; CDR3: ASSRGAGGSQDSYNEQF
J: TRBJ1-2; D: TRBD1; V: TRBV27; CDR3: ASSRTGSYGYT
J: TRBJ2-2; D: NA; V: TRBV5-4; CDR3: ASSSGGGSTGELF
J: TRBJ1-1; D: TRBD1; V: TRBV29-1; CDR3: SGDRGGTEAF
J: TRBJ2-3; D: NA; V: TRBV5-1; CDR3: ANGVADTQY
J: TRBJ1-3; D: NA; V: TRBV5-6; CDR3: ASSYPGLLYAGNTIY
J: TRBJ1-2; D: TRBD1; V: TRBV9; CDR3: ASSEYGQGNYGYT
J: TRBJ2-1; D: NA; V: TRBV6-5; CDR3: ASSKTWASYNEQF
J: TRBJ2-6; D: TRBD1; V: TRBV7-2; CDR3: ASSLGGQGAG
J: TRBJ1-2; D: NA; V: TRBV2; CDR3: ASSQSGDYGYT
J: TRBJ1-2; D: NA; V: TRBV27; CDR3: ASSFTGSYGYT
J: TRBJ2-5; D: NA; V: TRBV7-6; CDR3: ASSLAGETQY
J: TRBJ2-5; D: TRBD2; V: TRBV6-5; CDR3: ASRGLVVETQY
J: TRBJ1-1; D: NA; V: TRBV29-1; CDR3: SVAVRYDTEAF
J: TRBJ1-5; D: TRBD1; V: TRBV30; CDR3: AWSRMAGGAGGNQPQH
J: TRBJ2-2; D: NA; V: TRBV10-3; CDR3: ATRGAKDTGELF
J: TRBJ2-2; D: TRBD1; V: TRBV18; CDR3: ASSPRPGQSTGELF
J: TRBJ1-1; D: NA; V: TRBV5-4; CDR3: ASSPGRLRGMNTEAF
J: TRBJ1-3; D: TRBD1; V: TRBV29-1; CDR3: SVETGAGNTIY
J: TRBJ2-3; D: TRBD1; V: TRBV5-4; CDR3: ASSQDGYRGITDTQY
J: TRBJ1-5; D: NA; V: TRBV28; CDR3: ASSLGGKQPQH
J: TRBJ1-4; D: NA; V: TRBV19; CDR3: ASSITGGNEKLF
J: TRBJ1-6; D: NA; V: TRBV19; CDR3: ASREVAYNSPLH
J: TRBJ2-3; D: TRBD2; V: TRBV11-3; CDR3: ASSALSGGQNTQY
J: TRBJ1-5; D: NA; V: TRBV27; CDR3: ASSFGGRQH
J: TRBJ1-6; D: NA; V: TRBV29-1; CDR3: SVRSGDYNSPLH
J: TRBJ1-2; D: TRBD1; V: TRBV2; CDR3: ASRVGQGPNYGYT
J: TRBJ2-1; D: NA; V: TRBV6-5; CDR3: ASSPGVREKNEQF